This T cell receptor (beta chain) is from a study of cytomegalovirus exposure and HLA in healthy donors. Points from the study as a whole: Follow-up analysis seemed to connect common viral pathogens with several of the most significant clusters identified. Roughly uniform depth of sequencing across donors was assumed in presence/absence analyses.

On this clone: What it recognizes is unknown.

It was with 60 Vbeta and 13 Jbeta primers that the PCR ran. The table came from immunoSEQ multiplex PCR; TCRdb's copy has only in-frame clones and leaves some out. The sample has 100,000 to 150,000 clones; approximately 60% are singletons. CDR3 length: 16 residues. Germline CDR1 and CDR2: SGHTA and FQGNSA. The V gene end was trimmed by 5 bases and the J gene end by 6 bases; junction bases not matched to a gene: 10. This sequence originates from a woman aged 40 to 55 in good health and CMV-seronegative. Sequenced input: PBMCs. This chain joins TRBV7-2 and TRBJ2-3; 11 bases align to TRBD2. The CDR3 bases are TGTGCCAGCAGCGTGGGACTAGCGGCTGATCTTGATACGCAGTATTTT. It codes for CASSVGLAADLDTQYF. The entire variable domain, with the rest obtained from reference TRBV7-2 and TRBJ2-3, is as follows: GAGVSQSPSNKVTEKGKDVELRCDPISGHTALYWYRQSLGQGLEFLIYFQGNSAPDKSGLPSDRFSAERTGGSVSTLTIQRTQQEDSAVYLCASSVGLAADLDTQYFGPGTRLTVL.